What follows are 18 T cell receptor beta chains derived from one specimen sequenced in a study of T cells in Graves' hyperthyroidism and ophthalmopathy. Amplified TCR beta CDR3 regions derived from RNA transcripts. The HTBI primer set drove a first-round RT-PCR of the TCR CDR3. TCRdb fed the multiplex PCR reads into MiXCR, producing one record per CDR3 protein. Among hundreds of thousands of distinct CDR3 sequences listed, over 35% were seen once. The sample taken for sequencing was blood. The receptor source for this set is a man aged 18 to 30 with Graves' hyperthyroidism.

With regard to this clonotype: An end of the junction does not agree with germline; a read error may underlie this. This chain joins TRBV7-3 and TRBJ1-1, with D unresolved. Germline lookup yields CDR1 SGHTA and CDR2 FQGTGA. The CDR3 totals 14 residues. The CDR3: CASSQENKNTEAFF. CDR3 bases: TGCGCCAGCAGCCAAGAGAATAAGAACACTGAAGCTTTCTTT. Filled out from reference TRBV7-3 and TRBJ1-1, the complete variable domain reads GAGVSQTPSNKVTEKGKYVELRCDPISGHTALYWYRQSLGQGPEFLIYFQGTGAADDSGLPNDRFFAVRPEGSVSTLKIQRTERGDSAVYLCASSQENKNTEAFFGQGTRLTVV.

The chain is built from TRBV4-1 and TRBJ2-7, with D unclear. The CDR3 extends over 15 amino acids. From germline, CDR1 is MGHRA and CDR2 YSYEKL. V lost 4 bases and J 2 bases, leaving 15 bases between the germline ends. CDR3 in amino acids: CASSPTSAVPYEQYF. The CDR3 DNA follows: TGCGCCAGCAGCCCCACAAGTGCAGTTCCCTACGAGCAGTACTTC.

This clonotype was seen a few times. The J gene is TRBJ1-4, the V gene TRBV7-9, with D hard to call. The CDR3 length is 14 residues. Germline CDR1 reads SEHNR; CDR2 reads FQNEAQ (reference sequence). The V gene lost 7 bases and the J gene lost 1 base, with 10 bases spanning the gap. For the CDR3, the DNA is TGTGCCAGCACCCTCTCCAAAACTAATGAAAAACTGTTTTTT. Protein product: CASTLSKTNEKLFF.

The chain employs TRBV5-1 and TRBJ2-5; TRBD1 matches 7 bases. CDR3 length: 14 amino acids. Germline trimming cut 3 bases from V and 1 base from J; bases unmatched to any gene: 3. Germline V gives CDR1 SGHRS, CDR2 YFSETQ. Written as DNA, the CDR3 is TGCGCCAGCAGCTCGGACAGGACCCAAGAGACCCAGTACTTC. This codes for CASSSDRTQETQYF. The variable domain in full, with the rest retrieved from reference TRBV5-1 and TRBJ2-5, is KAGVTQTPRYLIKTRGQQVTLSCSPISGHRSVSWYQQTPGQGLQFLFEYFSETQRNKGNFPGRFSGRQFSNSRSEMNVSTLELGDSALYLCASSSDRTQETQYFGPGTRLLVL.

The chain couples TRBV5-4 to TRBJ1-2; TRBD1 matches 9 bases. V lost 6 bases, J lost 4 bases, and 7 bases stayed unmatched. Germline V lookup: CDR1 SGHNT, CDR2 YYREEE (reference sequence). The CDR3 consists of 14 residues. CDR3 protein: CASTPGQGSYGYTF. The DNA of the CDR3 is TGTGCCAGCACTCCGGGACAGGGATCCTATGGCTACACCTTC. Variable domain in full (rest from reference TRBV5-4 and TRBJ1-2): ETGVTQSPTHLIKTRGQQVTLRCSSQSGHNTVSWYQQALGQGPQFIFQYYREEENGRGNFPPRFSGLQFPNYSSELNVNALELDDSALYLCASTPGQGSYGYTFGSGTRLTVV.

V usage is TRBV19 and J usage is TRBJ1-4; D is perhaps TRBD1 (5 bases). Between the trimmed V and J ends, which lost 8 bases and 5 bases, there was a span of 12 bases. This CDR3 spans 13 amino acids. Germline V gene lookup returns CDR1 LNHDA and CDR2 SQIVND (reference sequence). In DNA, the CDR3 is TGTGCCAGTGCTGACAGAGTGAATGAAAAACTGTTTTTT. Protein: CASADRVNEKLFF.

A note on this clonotype: Just one base apart from a much larger clone, this may be a read error. The CDR3 carries no conserved terminal phenylalanine or tryptophan, so it likely arises from a read error. The genes are TRBV20-1 and TRBJ2-5; 10 bases fit TRBD2. V was pared by 6 bases and J by 5 bases, with 12 bases of the junction left unmatched. The CDR3 runs 15 residues. Germline assignment: CDR1 DFQATT and CDR2 SNEGSKA (reference sequence). The CDR3 spells CSALPLAGVKETQYL. CDR3 DNA: TGCAGTGCCCTCCCCCTAGCGGGAGTAAAGGAGACCCAGTACCTC.

A word on this clonotype: One end of the junction fails to match germline, which may point to a read error. DNA for the CDR3: TGTGCCGGCAGTCCGACAGTAAACACTGAAGCTTTCTTT. Its translation: CAGSPTVNTEAFF. The chain recombines TRBV7-3 with TRBJ1-1, with D possibly being TRBD1 (5 bases). Per germline, CDR1 SGHTA and CDR2 FQGTGA. This CDR3 comprises 13 residues.

This clonotype was seen ten or more times. The chain is built from TRBV2 and TRBJ1-1; D unclear. V gave up 8 bases and J gave up 0 bases, with 10 bases separating them. The CDR3 runs 13 residues. Germline V gene sequence: CDR1 SNHLY, CDR2 FYNNEI. The CDR3 bases are TGTGCCAGCGGCGGACTCATGAACACTGAAGCTTTCTTT. It codes for CASGGLMNTEAFF.

The chain has TRBV7-6 and TRBJ1-2, with a possible D match to TRBD1 (5 bases). V was clipped by 5 bases and J by 4 bases, with 11 bases between them. This CDR3 has 13 residues. In germline, CDR1 is SGHVS, CDR2 FNYEAQ. In DNA form, the CDR3 reads TGTGCCAGCAGCCCTCAGGGAGCCTATGGCTACACCTTC. Translating gives CASSPQGAYGYTF.

This clonotype showed up just a few times. The V call is TRBV20-1, the J call TRBJ1-1, with D possibly being TRBD1 (6 bases). From germline, CDR1 is DFQATT and CDR2 SNEGSKA (reference sequence). Trimming took off 8 bases at V and 2 bases at J, with 15 bases between the two ends. The CDR3 is made up of 13 amino acids. CDR3 residues: CSSYQGRNTEAFF. The CDR3 region has the DNA TGCAGTTCGTACCAGGGGAGAAACACTGAAGCTTTCTTT.

This clonotype was seen many times. CDR3 sequence reads: CASSQDGDSSYEQYF. The CDR3 nucleotides read TGTGCCAGCAGCCAAGACGGGGACTCCTCGTACGAGCAGTACTTC. The V and J genes are TRBV14 and TRBJ2-7, with a possible D match to TRBD2 (6 bases). CDR1 and CDR2 (germline): SGHDN, FVKESK. Trimming took off 0 bases at V and 4 bases at J, with 13 bases between the two ends. The CDR3 is made up of 15 amino acids.

This clonotype was counted only a few times. The chain is built from TRBV19 and TRBJ1-1; TRBD1 is a possible D gene (6 bases). V was shortened by 4 bases and J by 3 bases, with 15 bases between the two germline ends. The CDR3 is 15 amino acids. The germline V gene encodes CDR1 LNHDA and CDR2 SQIVND (reference sequence). CDR3 sequence: CASSTDGGRDTEAFF. The CDR3 DNA reads TGTGCCAGTAGTACCGACGGGGGGCGCGACACTGAAGCTTTCTTT.

The V call is TRBV11-2, the J call TRBJ1-1; D unclear. Germline loops: CDR1 SGHAT, CDR2 FQNNGV. The V end was cut by 0 bases, the J end by 8 bases, with 7 bases between. The CDR3 length is 12 residues. DNA of the CDR3: TGTGCCAGCAGCTTAGATCGGCAGGAAGCTTTCTTT. Residues: CASSLDRQEAFF.

In this sample, this clonotype turned up a few times. The J gene is TRBJ2-5, the V gene TRBV6-5; 12 bases line up with TRBD1. The CDR3 consists of 15 residues. Germline CDR1 and CDR2: MNHEY and SVGAGI. Trimming cost V 1 base and J 7 bases; bases outside gene matches: 4. The CDR3 coding sequence is TGTGCCAGCAGTTACTGGGACAGGGGGCAGGTGACCCAGTACTTC. Its translation is CASSYWDRGQVTQYF.

V usage is TRBV19 and J usage is TRBJ2-7; TRBD2 matches 10 bases. The CDR3 loop spans 16 amino acids. Trimming at V came to 5 bases and at J to 2 bases, leaving 9 bases not matched to a gene. CDR1 and CDR2 from the germline V gene are LNHDA and SQIVND (reference sequence). The CDR3 loop is CASSGPGTSVAYEQYF. The DNA of the CDR3 is TGTGCCAGTAGTGGCCCCGGGACTAGCGTCGCCTACGAGCAGTACTTC.

The chain combines TRBV20-1 with TRBJ2-7; D unresolved. CDR1 and CDR2 from the germline V gene are DFQATT and SNEGSKA (reference sequence). Trimming removed 3 bases at V and 0 bases at J, with 9 bases between. The CDR3 has 13 amino acids. The CDR3 DNA is TGCAGTGCTAGCCCCAGCGTCTCCTACGAGCAGTACTTC. Translating it yields CSASPSVSYEQYF.

Worth noting for this clonotype: Given a much more abundant clone one base away, this may be a read error. The rearrangement joins TRBV7-9 to TRBJ1-1, with D unresolved. This CDR3 is built from 10 residues. Per the germline V gene, CDR1 is SEHNR and CDR2 is FQNEAQ (reference sequence). DNA of the CDR3: TGTGCCAGCAGCTCGCTAGAAGGTTTCTTT. It translates to CASSSLEGFF.